What follows is one T cell receptor beta chain and its context. Assay: immunoSEQ multiplex PCR; the TCRdb copy retains only in-frame clones and omits some. The sample lists 40,000 to 60,000 clones; about 83% were seen once. Stated time point: baseline pretreatment blood. Treatment defined: 15 Gy SBRT to primary tumor, nephrectomy 4 weeks later. This sample stems from a study of radiation and T cells in renal cell carcinoma. Study details: Nephrectomy followed 15 Gy stereotactic body radiation by 4 weeks.

Germline V gene data show CDR1 as SGHTA and CDR2 as FQGNSA. The CDR3 extends over 16 amino acids. V lost 5 bases, J lost 2 bases, and 17 bases lay in between. The genes are TRBV7-2 and TRBJ2-3; either TRBD1 or TRBD2 may supply D (5 bases each). This clonotype originated in a woman between 65 and 79 years old with renal cell carcinoma. The input for sequencing was blood, taken from a patient whose treatment included radiotherapy and nephrectomy. DNA of the CDR3: TGTGCCAGCAGCCTTCGAAGGGGAGCCAACACAGATACGCAGTATTTT. Translating it yields CASSLRRGANTDTQYF. Complete variable domain (other parts from reference TRBV7-2 and TRBJ2-3): GAGVSQSPSNKVTEKGKDVELRCDPISGHTALYWYRQSLGQGLEFLIYFQGNSAPDKSGLPSDRFSAERTGGSVSTLTIQRTQQEDSAVYLCASSLRRGANTDTQYFGPGTRLTVL.